A selection of T cell receptor beta chains follows, all from one sample in a study of blood T cell repertoires in COVID-19. Clones were read by immunoSEQ multiplex PCR, and TCRdb kept only the in-frame ones, dropping some. Among 150,000 to 200,000 clones, about 80% were seen once, and the ten largest hold less than 3%. The sequenced sample consisted of peripheral blood. The source of these receptors is a human donor with acute or convalescent COVID-19. The donor label of this sample is uncertain. Both conserved end residues are trimmed from each CDR3. Fields, in order: V gene, J gene, CDR3 protein.

TRBV4-2	TRBJ1-2	ASSRRRQGNGYT
TRBV29-1	TRBJ1-5	SVEVTGESNQPQH
TRBV11-2	TRBJ2-2	ASRPDYPSGELF
TRBV5-1	TRBJ2-6	ASSTTGSGANVLT
TRBV7-6	TRBJ1-6	ASSFRQGDNSPLH
TRBV27	TRBJ2-1	ASSWAGVPYNEQF
TRBV2	TRBJ2-1	ASSEAEWDRSVNEQF
TRBV29-1	TRBJ1-5	SVGQGREQPQH
TRBV11-2	TRBJ2-1	ASSLGTAGGAYNEQF
TRBV4-1	TRBJ1-4	ASSQKSGGREKLF
TRBV5-1	TRBJ2-3	ASSLEASGGTQY